These 7 T cell receptor beta chains were all obtained from the same sample, sequenced in a study of cytomegalovirus exposure and HLA in healthy donors. Amplification used 60 Vbeta primers and 13 Jbeta primers. Repertoires were generated with immunoSEQ multiplex PCR, while TCRdb's copy carries only in-frame clones and drops some. The sample consists of roughly 150,000 clones, 75% to 80% of them appearing once. Sequencing was done on a sample of PBMCs. The receptors here all came from a woman aged 35 to 49 in good health and CMV-seropositive.

CDR3 nucleotides: TGTGCCAGCAGCTTATTCGGGGGGGCAGGAGAGACCCAGTACTTC. It translates to CASSLFGGAGETQYF. The rearrangement links TRBV7-6 to TRBJ2-5; TRBD2 matches 8 bases. In germline, CDR1 is SGHVS, CDR2 FNYEAQ. The CDR3 totals 15 residues. The ends lost 2 bases at V and 4 bases at J; junction bases unmatched: 6.

The rearrangement uses TRBV11-3 and TRBJ2-5; 9 nucleotides line up with TRBD2. The germline V gene encodes CDR1 SGHNT and CDR2 YENEEA. V dropped 5 bases and J dropped 5; count of bases not matched to a gene: 9. The CDR3 extends over 15 amino acids. The CDR3 nucleotides read TGTGCCAGCAGCCCCGGACTAGCGTCTTGGGAGACCCAGTACTTC. It is translated as CASSPGLASWETQYF.

This clone appeared a single time. The V gene is TRBV27, the J gene TRBJ2-4; TRBD1 aligns across 9 bases. Looked up from germline, CDR1 is MNHEY and CDR2 is SMNVEV (reference sequence). The CDR3 has 14 residues. The V segment lost 8 bases and the J segment 6 bases; nucleotides outside the gene matches: 8. CDR3 nucleotides: TGTGCCAGCGGAACCCGACAGGGGGGAAACATTCAGTACTTC. The encoded protein is CASGTRQGGNIQYF.

The chain is built from TRBV15 and TRBJ1-5; 9 positions agree with TRBD1. Germline CDR1 reads LNHNV; CDR2 reads YYDKDF (reference sequence). CDR3 length: 15 amino acids. The V gene end was trimmed by 1 base and the J gene end by 5 bases; junction bases not matched to a gene: 3. The CDR3 spells CATSRVTGGDQPQHF. DNA for the CDR3: TGTGCCACCAGCAGAGTTACAGGGGGCGATCAGCCCCAGCATTTT.

This chain connects TRBV28 to TRBJ2-2, with D unclear. This CDR3 contains 13 residues. From germline, CDR1 is MDHEN and CDR2 SYDVKM. V was trimmed by 6 bases and J by 7 bases, leaving 12 bases between them. The CDR3 coding sequence is TGTGCCAGCAGCACCTGGAGTGTCGGGGAGCTGTTTTTT. Protein sequence: CASSTWSVGELFF.

The V call is TRBV7-2, the J call TRBJ1-2, with a possible D match to TRBD1 (6 bases). CDR3 length: 15 residues. Trimming took 0 bases from V and 0 from J, leaving 8 bases between them. Germline V gene data show CDR1 as SGHTA and CDR2 as FQGNSA. CDR3 protein: CASSLAAGANYGYTF. As DNA, the CDR3 is TGTGCCAGCAGCTTAGCGGCAGGGGCTAACTATGGCTACACCTTC.

The V call is TRBV9, the J call TRBJ2-3; 7 bases map to TRBD2. With V trimmed by 4 bases and J by 3 bases, 8 bases remained unmatched. CDR1 is SGDLS and CDR2 is YYNGEE in the germline V gene. There are 15 residues in the CDR3. CDR3: CASSPQLAHTDTQYF. CDR3 DNA: TGTGCCAGCAGCCCACAACTAGCGCATACAGATACGCAGTATTTT.